The clone carrying this T cell receptor (beta chain) came up many times. The antigen is undetermined. The sample originates from a study of T cells after yellow fever vaccination. On the study more broadly: Where fractions had low cell numbers, libraries were prepared from them with the SMART-Seq v4 Ultra Low Input RNA kit.

V was cut by 0 bases and J by 9 bases, with 16 bases left in between. CDR1 and CDR2 (germline): SGHVS, FNYEAQ. CDR3 length: 15 amino acids. For TCR, cDNA came from 5'RACE template switching, which added a universal primer site and UMIs. From the 5' RACE reads, TCRdb called clonotypes with MiXCR, one entry per CDR3 protein. The sample holds almost 30,000 distinct CDR3 sequences, less than 5.5% seen once. Whole-study results and caveats: Reappearance after the booster was seen for most primary-vaccination clones, at roughly 96% CD4 and 85% to 90% CD8.

The sequencing used CD8+ T cells sorted from PBMCs, collected 10 days after the yellow fever booster vaccination. The gene calls are TRBV7-6 and TRBJ2-3; D tentatively fits TRBD1 or TRBD2 (6 bases each). The TCR sequence derives from a man aged 25 to 45 who received the YFV17D yellow fever vaccine. CDR3 amino acids: CASSLADMGGGTQYF. The CDR3 bases are TGTGCCAGCAGCTTAGCGGACATGGGGGGCGGCACGCAGTATTTT.